This TCR beta chain was profiled in a study of T cell changes during pregnancy in multiple sclerosis. CDR1 is LNHDA and CDR2 is SQIVND in the germline V gene (reference sequence). The CDR3 has 12 amino acids. Trimming took 6 bases from V and 1 from J, leaving 6 bases between them. This clone was picked up a small number of times. Here immunoSEQ multiplex PCR was the method, and the copy in TCRdb shows in-frame clones only, minus some. The sample holds roughly 30,000 clones; nearly 90% are singletons and the top ten take 10% to 13%. The sequencing used CD8+ T cells from peripheral blood mononuclear cells, collected in the second trimester of pregnancy. This TCR derives from a female donor with multiple sclerosis, enrolled in a pregnancy study. The chain combines TRBV19 with TRBJ1-1; D ambiguous. The CDR3 region is CASSYPNTEAFF. The CDR3 DNA is TGTGCCAGTAGCTATCCGAACACTGAAGCTTTCTTT.